This T cell receptor beta chain was documented in a study of identical twins. Unique molecular identifiers were present on the cDNA, which also gained a universal primer site by template switching. Using its own MiXCR run on the 5' RACE reads, TCRdb lists one record per CDR3 protein. This table holds approximately 300,000 distinct CDR3 sequences, over 8.5% found once. This clonotype was picked up a small number of times. Antigen unknown. The study's findings and limits: The abundant beta clonotypes from cord blood had fewer insertions, and memory repertoires had none of this. In monozygotic twins, models underestimated the sharing of out-of-frame TCR alpha.

Looked up from germline, CDR1 is SEHNR and CDR2 is FQNEAQ (reference sequence). This CDR3 has 15 residues. Trimming shortened V by 1 base and J by 0 bases, and 9 bases separated the two germline ends. The same specimen was also included in a second study, on yellow fever vaccine responses in identical twins.

The chain is built from TRBV7-9 and TRBJ1-1, with D uncertain. The TCR comes from a young woman in good health. Sequenced sample: CD8+ T cells sorted from blood. CDR3 loop: CASSLEAKLNTEAFF. The CDR3 bases are TGTGCCAGCAGCTTAGAGGCAAAGCTGAACACTGAAGCTTTCTTT.